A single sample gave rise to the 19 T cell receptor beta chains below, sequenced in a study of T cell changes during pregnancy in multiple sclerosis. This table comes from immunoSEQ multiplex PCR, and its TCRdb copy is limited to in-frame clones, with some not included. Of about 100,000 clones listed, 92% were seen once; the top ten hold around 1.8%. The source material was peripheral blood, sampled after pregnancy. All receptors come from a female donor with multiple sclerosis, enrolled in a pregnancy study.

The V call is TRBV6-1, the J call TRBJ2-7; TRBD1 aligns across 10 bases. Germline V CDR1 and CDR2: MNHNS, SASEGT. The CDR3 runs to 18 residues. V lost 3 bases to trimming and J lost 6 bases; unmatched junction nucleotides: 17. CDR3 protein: CASSDGDRGRFGPLEQYF. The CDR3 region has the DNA TGTGCCAGCAGTGATGGGGACAGGGGCAGGTTCGGGCCACTCGAGCAGTACTTC.

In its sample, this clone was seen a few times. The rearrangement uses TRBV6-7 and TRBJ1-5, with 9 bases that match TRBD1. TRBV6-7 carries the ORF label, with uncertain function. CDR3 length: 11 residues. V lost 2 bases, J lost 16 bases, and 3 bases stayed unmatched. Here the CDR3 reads CASSYPGQGHF. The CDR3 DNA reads TGTGCCAGCAGTTACCCGGGACAGGGCCATTTT.

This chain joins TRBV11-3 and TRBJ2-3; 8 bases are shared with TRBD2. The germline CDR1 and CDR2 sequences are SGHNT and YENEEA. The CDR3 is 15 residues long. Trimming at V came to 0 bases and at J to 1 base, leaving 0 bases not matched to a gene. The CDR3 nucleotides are TGTGCCAGCAGCTTAGAAGCGGGGGGCACAGATACGCAGTATTTT. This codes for CASSLEAGGTDTQYF.

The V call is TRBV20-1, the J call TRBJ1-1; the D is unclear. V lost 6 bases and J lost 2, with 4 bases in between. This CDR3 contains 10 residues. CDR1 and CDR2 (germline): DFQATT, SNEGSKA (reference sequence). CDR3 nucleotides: TGCAGTGCCTCTAACACTGAAGCTTTCTTT. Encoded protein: CSASNTEAFF.

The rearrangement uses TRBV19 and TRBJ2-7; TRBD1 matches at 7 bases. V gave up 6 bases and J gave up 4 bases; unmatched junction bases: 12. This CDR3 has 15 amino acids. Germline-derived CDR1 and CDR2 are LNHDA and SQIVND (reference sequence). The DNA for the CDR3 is TGTGCCAGTAGGGAATCCGGGACAGTGAGATACGAGCAGTACTTC. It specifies CASRESGTVRYEQYF.

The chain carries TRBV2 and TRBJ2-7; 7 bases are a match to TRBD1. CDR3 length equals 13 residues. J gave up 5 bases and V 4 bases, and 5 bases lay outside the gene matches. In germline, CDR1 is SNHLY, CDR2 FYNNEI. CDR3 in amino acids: CASSGDRAHEQYF. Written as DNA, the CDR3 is TGTGCCAGCAGTGGTGACAGGGCCCACGAGCAGTACTTC.

The CDR3 DNA sequence: TGTGCCAGCAGCTTACGGGACAGGGCGACCGGGGAGCTGTTTTTT. Its translation: CASSLRDRATGELFF. The chain uses TRBV28 and TRBJ2-2; 9 bases map to TRBD1. CDR3 size: 15 residues. With 6 bases clipped from V and 5 bases from J, the junction kept 7 bases outside the gene matches. Germline V gene sequence: CDR1 MDHEN, CDR2 SYDVKM.

The CDR3 sequence: CASSMDSSTDTQYF. For the CDR3, the DNA is TGTGCCAGCAGCATGGACAGCAGCACAGATACGCAGTATTTT. The chain carries TRBV9 and TRBJ2-3; a possible D gene is TRBD1 (6 bases). V was shortened by 4 bases and J by 0 bases, with 9 bases between the two germline ends. CDR3 length equals 14 residues. CDR1 is SGDLS, CDR2 YYNGEE, per germline.

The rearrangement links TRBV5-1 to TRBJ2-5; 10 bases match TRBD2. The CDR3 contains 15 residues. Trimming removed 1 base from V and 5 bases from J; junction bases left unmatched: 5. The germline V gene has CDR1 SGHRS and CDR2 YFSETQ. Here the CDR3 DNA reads TGCGCCAGCAGCTTGACTAGCGGGATTGGGGAGACCCAGTACTTC. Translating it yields CASSLTSGIGETQYF.

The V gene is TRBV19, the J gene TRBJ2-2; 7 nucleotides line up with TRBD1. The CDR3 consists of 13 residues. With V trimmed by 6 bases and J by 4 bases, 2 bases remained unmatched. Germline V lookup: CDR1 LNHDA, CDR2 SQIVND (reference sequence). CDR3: CASSAGGTGELFF. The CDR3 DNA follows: TGTGCCAGTAGCGCAGGGGGCACCGGGGAGCTGTTTTTT.

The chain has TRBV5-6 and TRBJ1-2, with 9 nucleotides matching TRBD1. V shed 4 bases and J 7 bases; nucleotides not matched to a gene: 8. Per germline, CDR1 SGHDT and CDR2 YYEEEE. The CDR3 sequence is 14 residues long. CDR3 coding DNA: TGTGCCAGCAGCGGGGGGACAGGGTCTCTTGGCTACACCTTC. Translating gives CASSGGTGSLGYTF.

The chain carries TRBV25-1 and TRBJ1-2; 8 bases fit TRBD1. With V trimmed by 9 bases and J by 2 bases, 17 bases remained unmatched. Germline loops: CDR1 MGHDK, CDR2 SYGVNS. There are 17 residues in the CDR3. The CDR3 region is CARRRVGQALLNYGYTF. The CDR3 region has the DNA TGTGCCAGACGGCGGGTGGGACAGGCGCTATTAAACTATGGCTACACCTTC.

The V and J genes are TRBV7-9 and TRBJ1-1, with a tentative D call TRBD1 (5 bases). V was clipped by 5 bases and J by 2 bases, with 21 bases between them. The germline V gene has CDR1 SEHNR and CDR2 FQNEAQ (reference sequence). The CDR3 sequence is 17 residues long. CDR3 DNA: TGTGCCAGCAGCCCCCCCGGGGGGAGAAACCGAAACACTGAAGCTTTCTTT. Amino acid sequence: CASSPPGGRNRNTEAFF.

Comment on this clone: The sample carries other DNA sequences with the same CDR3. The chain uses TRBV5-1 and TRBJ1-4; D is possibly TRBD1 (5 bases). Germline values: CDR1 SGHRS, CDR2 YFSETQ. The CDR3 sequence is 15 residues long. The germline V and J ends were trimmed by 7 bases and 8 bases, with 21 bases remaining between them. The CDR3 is CASRSTSGSGEKLFF. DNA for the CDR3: TGCGCCAGCCGTTCGACCTCAGGGTCAGGGGAAAAACTGTTTTTT.

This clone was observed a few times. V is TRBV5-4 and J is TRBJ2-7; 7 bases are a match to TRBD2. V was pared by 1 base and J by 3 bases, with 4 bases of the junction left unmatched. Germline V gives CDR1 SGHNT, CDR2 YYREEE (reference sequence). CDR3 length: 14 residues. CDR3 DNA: TGTGCCAGCAGCTTGACTGGGGAGGGCTACGAGCAGTACTTC. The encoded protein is CASSLTGEGYEQYF.

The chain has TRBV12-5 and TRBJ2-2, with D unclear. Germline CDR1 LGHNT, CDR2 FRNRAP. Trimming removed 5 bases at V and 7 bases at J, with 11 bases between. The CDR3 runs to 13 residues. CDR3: CASGLNVVGELFF. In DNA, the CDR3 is TGTGCTAGTGGTCTAAATGTGGTCGGGGAGCTGTTTTTT.

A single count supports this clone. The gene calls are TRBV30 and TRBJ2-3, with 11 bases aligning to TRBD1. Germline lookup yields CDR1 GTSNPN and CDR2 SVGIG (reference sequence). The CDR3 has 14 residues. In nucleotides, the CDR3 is TGTGCGAGATCAGGGACAGGGGGTCCAGATACGCAGTATTTT. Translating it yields CARSGTGGPDTQYF.

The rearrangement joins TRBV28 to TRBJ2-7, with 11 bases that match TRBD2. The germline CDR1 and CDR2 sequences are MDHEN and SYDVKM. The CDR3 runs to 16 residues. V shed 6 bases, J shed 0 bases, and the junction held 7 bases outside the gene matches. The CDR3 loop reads CASSYIAGGSSYEQYF. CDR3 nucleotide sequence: TGTGCCAGCAGCTACATAGCGGGAGGGAGCTCCTACGAGCAGTACTTC. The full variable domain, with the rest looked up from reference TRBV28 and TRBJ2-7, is DVKVTQSSRYLVKRTGEKVFLECVQDMDHENMFWYRQDPGLGLRLIYFSYDVKMKEKGDIPEGYSVSREKKERFSLILESASTNQTSMYLCASSYIAGGSSYEQYFGPGTRLTVT.

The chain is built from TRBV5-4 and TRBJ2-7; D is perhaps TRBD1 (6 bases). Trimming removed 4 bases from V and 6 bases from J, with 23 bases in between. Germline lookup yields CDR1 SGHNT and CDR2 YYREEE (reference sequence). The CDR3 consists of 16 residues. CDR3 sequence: CASSSRLQGSSSEQYF. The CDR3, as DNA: TGTGCCAGCAGCAGTCGGTTGCAGGGGTCCTCGTCCGAGCAGTACTTC. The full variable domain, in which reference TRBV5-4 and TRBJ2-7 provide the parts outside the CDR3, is ETGVTQSPTHLIKTRGQQVTLRCSSQSGHNTVSWYQQALGQGPQFIFQYYREEENGRGNFPPRFSGLQFPNYSSELNVNALELDDSALYLCASSSRLQGSSSEQYFGPGTRLTVT.